The 30 T cell receptor beta chains presented below share a single source sample, sequenced in a study of T cells in Graves' hyperthyroidism and ophthalmopathy. TCR beta CDR3 regions were amplified from RNA transcripts. A set of HTBI primers served as the primers for a first-round RT-PCR of the TCR CDR3. A single record per CDR3 protein comes from TCRdb applying MiXCR to the multiplex PCR reads. The sample shows hundreds of thousands of distinct CDR3 sequences, about 15% of them seen only once. Sequencing used blood. The receptors were gathered from a woman in her thirties with Graves' hyperthyroidism that later progressed to Graves' ophthalmopathy.

In its sample, this clonotype was seen a few times. V and J are TRBV2 and TRBJ2-2, with 7 bases that match TRBD1. Germline V gene data show CDR1 as SNHLY and CDR2 as FYNNEI. The CDR3 covers 15 residues. Trimming at V came to 6 bases and at J to 3 bases, leaving 7 bases not matched to a gene. The CDR3 nucleotides read TGTGCCAGCAGGGAGTGGACAGGTCACACCGGGGAGCTGTTTTTT. Its protein product is CASREWTGHTGELFF.

V gene TRBV12-3 or TRBV12-4 combines with J gene TRBJ2-1; 9 bases agree with TRBD2. The CDR3 consists of 15 residues. V trimming: 6 bases; J trimming: 3 bases; junction bases outside the gene matches: 6. This CDR3 is CASRIWTSDYNEQFF. For the CDR3, the DNA is TGTGCCAGCAGAATCTGGACTAGCGACTACAATGAGCAGTTCTTC.

This chain joins TRBV19 and TRBJ1-1, with a weak D call TRBD1 (5 bases). CDR1 is LNHDA and CDR2 is SQIVND in the germline V gene (reference sequence). V lost 8 bases to trimming and J lost 3 bases, with 22 bases between them. The CDR3 has 16 amino acids. The CDR3 is CASAKGTGRWDTEAFF. In DNA form, the CDR3 reads TGTGCCAGTGCCAAAGGGACGGGGCGGTGGGACACTGAAGCTTTCTTT.

This clonotype was found a few times. The V and J genes are TRBV14 and TRBJ1-2; 7 bases match TRBD1. The CDR3 has 17 residues. Germline V gene lookup returns CDR1 SGHDN and CDR2 FVKESK. V lost 0 bases and J lost 4; bases outside the gene matches: 11. CDR3 residues: CASSQDLLAGGIYGYTF. The CDR3 bases are TGTGCCAGCAGCCAAGATCTGCTGGCAGGGGGAATCTATGGCTACACCTTC. The full variable domain, with the rest looked up from reference TRBV14 and TRBJ1-2, is EAGVTQFPSHSVIEKGQTVTLRCDPISGHDNLYWYRRVMGKEIKFLLHFVKESKQDESGMPNNRFLAERTGGTYSTLKVQPAELEDSGVYFCASSQDLLAGGIYGYTFGSGTRLTVV.

This clonotype was observed a few times. The CDR3 DNA is TGTGCCATCAGTGATCCTGGACAGAGGAGCTCCTACGAGCAGTACTTC. Amino acids: CAISDPGQRSSYEQYF. The J gene is TRBJ2-7, the V gene TRBV10-3; tentatively, D is TRBD1 (6 bases). Germline values: CDR1 ENHRY, CDR2 SYGVKD. The CDR3 runs to 16 residues. The V gene lost 3 bases and the J gene lost 0 bases, with 15 bases spanning the gap.

This clonotype was counted many times. This chain connects TRBV12-3 or TRBV12-4 to TRBJ1-1, with unresolved D. The ends were cut back, 6 bases at V and 5 bases at J, with 7 bases in the middle. The CDR3 spans 11 residues. CDR3 loop: CASRSRTEAFF. The CDR3 DNA is TGTGCCAGCAGGTCAAGGACTGAAGCTTTCTTT.

In its sample, this clonotype was seen many times. The chain links TRBV28 to TRBJ1-2; 8 nucleotides agree with TRBD1. CDR1 and CDR2 from the germline V gene are MDHEN and SYDVKM. V shed 10 bases and J 4 bases; nucleotides not matched to a gene: 5. The CDR3 runs to 12 residues. CDR3 coding DNA: TGTGCCATCGGACAGGGCAGCTATGGCTACACCTTC. The encoded protein is CAIGQGSYGYTF.

There are many counts of this clonotype. The chain employs TRBV3-1 and TRBJ1-1; 8 positions match TRBD1. The germline CDR1 and CDR2 sequences are LGHDT and YNNKEL (reference sequence). The ends lost 2 bases at V and 1 base at J; junction bases unmatched: 6. This CDR3 contains 16 residues. The CDR3 protein is CASSQPQGARNTEAFF. For the CDR3, the DNA is TGTGCCAGCAGCCAACCTCAGGGGGCAAGGAACACTGAAGCTTTCTTT.

This clonotype was observed at least ten times. The CDR3: CASSITGQGRAEAFF. CDR3 bases: TGTGCCAGTAGTATTACGGGACAGGGACGAGCTGAAGCTTTCTTT. This chain connects TRBV19 to TRBJ1-1; 9 bases map to TRBD1. CDR3 length: 15 amino acids. Trimming at V came to 3 bases and at J to 6 bases, leaving 8 bases not matched to a gene. Germline CDR1 is LNHDA and CDR2 is SQIVND (reference sequence).

The gene calls are TRBV20-1 and TRBJ1-1; D is ambiguous. The germline gives CDR1 DFQATT, CDR2 SNEGSKA (reference sequence). This CDR3 comprises 13 residues. The ends were cut back, 7 bases at V and 0 bases at J, with 12 bases in the middle. CDR3: CSGRQEMNTEAFF. The CDR3 DNA sequence: TGCAGTGGCAGGCAGGAGATGAACACTGAAGCTTTCTTT.

Many counts were recorded for this clonotype. This chain connects TRBV3-1 to TRBJ2-1; unclear D gene. Germline CDR1 LGHDT, CDR2 YNNKEL (reference sequence). The CDR3 consists of 14 residues. V lost 4 bases and J 0 bases, leaving 7 bases between the germline ends. CDR3 nucleotide sequence: TGTGCCAGCAGCCCAGCCCTCTCCTACAATGAGCAGTTCTTC. This sequence encodes CASSPALSYNEQFF.

In this sample, this clonotype turned up many times. This chain joins TRBV5-1 and TRBJ1-1; D remains ambiguous. Deletions cut 0 bases from V and 1 base from J, with 19 bases between. This CDR3 comprises 18 residues. Germline V gene lookup returns CDR1 SGHRS and CDR2 YFSETQ. Here the CDR3 reads CASSLVSRKQGRNTEAFF. The DNA for the CDR3 is TGCGCCAGCAGCTTGGTGTCAAGGAAACAAGGAAGGAACACTGAAGCTTTCTTT.

There are a few counts of this clonotype. A read error may be the cause here, since a much bigger clone is one base away. The chain links TRBV11-2 to TRBJ2-7; a possible D gene is TRBD2 (5 bases). The germline gives CDR1 SGHAT, CDR2 FQNNGV. CDR3 length: 17 residues. The CDR3: CASSLMASRASSYEQCF. CDR3 DNA: TGTGCCAGCAGCTTAATGGCTAGCAGAGCCAGCTCCTACGAGCAGTGCTTC.

This clonotype was counted only a few times. The chain combines TRBV7-9 with TRBJ1-2; 7 bases align to TRBD1. Germline V gene lookup returns CDR1 SEHNR and CDR2 FQNEAQ (reference sequence). The CDR3 loop spans 12 amino acids. V was clipped by 4 bases and J by 12 bases; unmatched bases: 8. The CDR3 DNA follows: TGTGCCAGCAGCTCGAGGACAGGCAGGGACACCTTC. Translated, it gives CASSSRTGRDTF.

There are many counts of this clonotype. This sequence joins TRBV30 and TRBJ2-7; D is undetermined. Trimming pared 1 base from V and 3 bases from J, leaving 4 bases between. The CDR3 length is 11 residues. Germline CDR1 GTSNPN, CDR2 SVGIG (reference sequence). Here the CDR3 reads CAWSAIYEQYF. CDR3 DNA sequence: TGTGCCTGGAGTGCAATCTACGAGCAGTACTTC.

The chain has TRBV7-3 and TRBJ1-6; D unresolved. This CDR3 has 13 amino acids. Trimming took off 5 bases at V and 14 bases at J, with 16 bases between the two ends. Germline V gives CDR1 SGHTA, CDR2 FQGTGA. The DNA for the CDR3 is TGTGCCAGCAGCCAAGATAAAGCGGGTACCCTCCACTTT. Translating gives CASSQDKAGTLHF.

This chain joins TRBV30 and TRBJ2-7; perhaps TRBD2 as D (5 bases). V dropped 2 bases and J dropped 0 bases, with 17 bases sitting between them. CDR3 length: 16 residues. CDR1 is GTSNPN, CDR2 SVGIG, per germline (reference sequence). The CDR3 DNA reads TGTGCCTGGAGTCCCCTCCTTTCGGGATTCTCCTACGAGCAGTACTTC. Protein product: CAWSPLLSGFSYEQYF.

This chain links TRBV28 with TRBJ2-1; 14 bases line up with TRBD2. The junction had 6 bases not matched to a gene; V was cut back by 5 bases and J by 6 bases. In germline, CDR1 is MDHEN, CDR2 SYDVKM. The CDR3 covers 16 residues. The CDR3 here is CASSGPGLAGANEQFF. As DNA, the CDR3 is TGTGCCAGCAGTGGACCGGGACTAGCGGGAGCCAATGAGCAGTTCTTC.

This clonotype has a count of ten or more. This rearrangement joins TRBV29-1 to TRBJ2-7; D might be TRBD2 (6 bases). Trimming took 2 bases from V and 4 from J, leaving 12 bases between them. Germline V CDR1 and CDR2: SQVTM, ANQGSEA. The CDR3 totals 13 residues. In nucleotides, the CDR3 is TGCAGCGTTGAACCCCCGGGAGCGTACGAGCAGTACTTC. It yields the protein CSVEPPGAYEQYF.

The V and J genes are TRBV4-3 and TRBJ2-3, with D unclear. This CDR3 region has 15 residues. The V end lost 0 bases, the J end lost 14 bases, and 21 bases lay between the germline ends. From germline, CDR1 is LGHNA and CDR2 YSLEER. The DNA of the CDR3 is TGCGCCAGCAGCCAAGATGGGGATAGCTGGAGTGTTTGGTATTTT. This gives the protein CASSQDGDSWSVWYF.

This clonotype was seen many times. This chain connects TRBV10-3 to TRBJ2-7; 9 nucleotides agree with TRBD2. Germline CDR1 ENHRY, CDR2 SYGVKD. The J segment lost 4 bases and the V segment lost 7 bases, leaving 11 bases of the junction unmatched. The length of the CDR3 is 15 residues. The CDR3: CAIMDLAGAVYEQYF. The CDR3 region has the DNA TGTGCCATCATGGATTTAGCGGGAGCGGTTTACGAGCAGTACTTC.

V and J are TRBV19 and TRBJ2-6; 7 bases agree with TRBD1. V gave up 5 bases and J gave up 0 bases; unmatched junction bases: 4. This CDR3 contains 16 residues. Germline-derived CDR1 and CDR2 are LNHDA and SQIVND (reference sequence). The CDR3 is CASSAGTVSGANVLTF. For the CDR3, the DNA is TGTGCCAGTAGTGCCGGGACAGTCTCTGGGGCCAACGTCCTGACTTTC.

This clonotype was picked up many times. The chain has TRBV5-8 and TRBJ2-5; TRBD2 aligns across 9 bases. The CDR3 spans 16 residues. Germline V gives CDR1 SGHTS, CDR2 YDEGEE. Trimming at V came to 3 bases and at J to 2 bases, leaving 8 bases not matched to a gene. DNA of the CDR3: TGTGCCAGCAGCTCGCCGACTAGCGGAATACAAGAGACCCAGTACTTC. This encodes CASSSPTSGIQETQYF. The whole variable domain, filled in from reference TRBV5-8 and TRBJ2-5, reads EAGVTQSPTHLIKTRGQQATLRCSPISGHTSVYWYQQALGLGLQFLLWYDEGEERNRGNFPPRFSGRQFPNYSSELNVNALELEDSALYLCASSSPTSGIQETQYFGPGTRLLVL.

This clonotype was recorded at least ten times. This chain uses TRBV10-3 with TRBJ2-5; D is perhaps TRBD1 (6 bases). Deletions cut 0 bases from V and 4 bases from J, with 6 bases between. The germline V gene has CDR1 ENHRY and CDR2 SYGVKD. CDR3 size: 13 residues. The CDR3 DNA reads TGTGCCATCAGTGAGTCCAGGGGAGAGACCCAGTACTTC. Its translation: CAISESRGETQYF.

This clonotype occurred many times. V is TRBV7-2 and J is TRBJ2-5; possibly TRBD1 for D (5 bases). The CDR3 has 12 residues. With 6 bases removed from V and 5 bases from J, the gap between germline ends came to 10 bases. CDR1 is SGHTA, CDR2 FQGNSA, per germline. The CDR3, as DNA: TGTGCCAGCAGACAGGTTGAGGAGACCCAGTACTTC. It is translated as CASRQVEETQYF.

In its sample, this clonotype was seen many times. This rearrangement joins TRBV27 to TRBJ2-2; perhaps TRBD2 as D (6 bases). CDR3 length equals 15 residues. Germline assignment: CDR1 MNHEY and CDR2 SMNVEV (reference sequence). The V end was cut by 7 bases, the J end by 5 bases, with 17 bases between. The CDR3 DNA reads TGTGCCAGCATCGGCCGAGGGAGCGGGACCGGGGAGCTGTTTTTT. This translates into CASIGRGSGTGELFF.

Concerning this clonotype itself: Since a much larger clone is just one base distant, this may be a read error. The chain uses TRBV18 and TRBJ1-5; no reliable D call. Germline V gene lookup returns CDR1 KGHSH and CDR2 LQKENI. CDR3 length equals 14 residues. V was clipped by 6 bases and J by 5 bases, with 14 bases between them. CDR3 in amino acids: CASSPTWLDQPQHF. The CDR3 nucleotides read TGTGCCAGCTCGCCGACATGGTTGGATCAGCCCCAGCATTTT.

Details on this clonotype: This sequence may be a read error, since a much larger clone differs from it by one base. This sequence joins TRBV20-1 and TRBJ2-1; 9 nucleotides align to TRBD2. This CDR3 spans 16 amino acids. Trimming at V came to 5 bases and at J to 6 bases, leaving 14 bases not matched to a gene. The germline gives CDR1 DFQATT, CDR2 SNEGSKA (reference sequence). Here the CDR3 reads CSAGPGKREASNEQFF. Here the CDR3 DNA reads TGCAGTGCTGGCCCAGGGAAGCGGGAGGCGAGCAATGAGCAGTTCTTC.

This chain links TRBV29-1 with TRBJ2-1; TRBD2 aligns across 10 bases. Germline V gene sequence: CDR1 SQVTM, CDR2 ANQGSEA. Trimming took 3 bases from V and 4 from J; bases not matched to a gene: 6. The CDR3 sequence is 15 residues long. DNA for the CDR3: TGCAGCGTTGACCCCCCTAGCGGGGGATACAATGAGCAGTTCTTC. It specifies CSVDPPSGGYNEQFF.

The chain has TRBV9 and TRBJ2-2, with 9 nucleotides matching TRBD2. The CDR3 is made up of 17 amino acids. V shed 5 bases and J 2 bases; nucleotides not matched to a gene: 10. In germline, CDR1 is SGDLS, CDR2 YYNGEE. The CDR3 DNA is TGTGCCAGCAGTCTCACGGAGGGACTAGCAAACACCGGGGAGCTGTTTTTT. This encodes CASSLTEGLANTGELFF.